The present T cell receptor (beta chain) was sequenced within a study of cytomegalovirus exposure and HLA in healthy donors. The study's findings and limits: According to a later analysis, most TCR beta chains associated with CMV appeared HLA-restricted. Immune exposure information available was restricted to CMV serostatus.

Donors in the study were healthy people who gave bone marrow. Of note for this clone: No antigen is known for it.

A multiplex PCR was run with 60 Vbeta primers and 13 Jbeta primers. The method was immunoSEQ multiplex PCR; TCRdb's version includes in-frame clones alone and lacks a portion of them. The sample lists 100,000 to 150,000 clones, 60% to 85% occurring once. Trimming left V 5 bases short and J 11 bases short, with 9 bases between. The CDR3 spans 10 residues. Germline V lookup: CDR1 LNHDA, CDR2 SQIVND (reference sequence). This chain links TRBV19 with TRBJ1-1; D not resolved. This clonotype was sampled from a woman in her 40s in good health and CMV-seronegative. Sequencing was carried out using PBMCs. The CDR3 reads CASSGGGAFF. In nucleotides, the CDR3 is TGTGCCAGTAGTGGAGGAGGGGCTTTCTTT.